This T cell receptor beta chain was observed in a study of blood T cell repertoires in COVID-19. On the study more broadly: There were acute and convalescent COVID-19 samples, and they came from the United States, Italy and Spain. Sources were T cells, B-cell-depleted T cells, or PBMCs; the material itself was cDNA or gDNA.

This CDR3 region has 13 residues. The V segment lost 7 bases and the J segment 4 bases; nucleotides outside the gene matches: 6. Per the germline V gene, CDR1 is SQVTM and CDR2 is ANQGSEA. Using immunoSEQ multiplex PCR, the repertoire was profiled, and TCRdb retains in-frame clones only, with some absent. The repertoire holds hundreds of thousands of clones, with 85% as singletons. In its sample, this clone was seen a few times. The sample taken for sequencing was peripheral blood. The chain links TRBV29-1 to TRBJ1-1; 10 nucleotides match TRBD1. The receptor comes from a woman aged 18-29 years with acute or convalescent COVID-19. CDR3 coding DNA: TGCAGCGGGGGGACAGGGGAGGGCACTGAAGCTTTCTTT. This translates into CSGGTGEGTEAFF.